A selection of T cell receptor beta chains follows, all from one sample in a study of blood T cell repertoires in COVID-19. Here immunoSEQ multiplex PCR was the method, and the copy in TCRdb shows in-frame clones only, minus some. The sample lists roughly 100,000 clones; 70% to 90% were seen once. Material for sequencing was peripheral blood. All receptors come from a man aged 45 to 65 in a cohort sampled during active COVID-19. Both conserved end residues are part of each CDR3. A D gene is named only where the DNA matches it firmly. Some rows have no size entry. The others give once, few or many, or a class for an expanded clone.

clone_size: once; j_call: TRBJ2-3; d_call: .; v_call: TRBV6-6; cdr3_aa: CASTQNTDTQYF; cdr3_nt: TGTGCCAGCACCCAGAACACAGATACGCAGTATTTT
clone_size: .; j_call: TRBJ1-6; d_call: .; v_call: TRBV5-6; cdr3_aa: CASSWTGSKYNSPLHF; cdr3_nt: TGTGCCAGCAGCTGGACTGGGAGTAAATATAATTCACCCCTCCACTTT
clone_size: once; j_call: TRBJ1-2; d_call: TRBD1; v_call: TRBV5-1; cdr3_aa: CASSLGDRGYNNGYTF; cdr3_nt: TGCGCCAGCAGCTTGGGTGACAGGGGGTATAATAATGGCTACACCTTC
clone_size: .; j_call: TRBJ1-5; d_call: .; v_call: TRBV6-5; cdr3_aa: CASRRTGGQPQHF; cdr3_nt: TGTGCCAGCAGGAGAACAGGCGGCCAGCCCCAGCATTTT
clone_size: .; j_call: TRBJ1-2; d_call: .; v_call: TRBV7-9; cdr3_aa: CASSQQGDYTF; cdr3_nt: TGTGCCAGCAGCCAACAGGGAGACTACACCTTC
clone_size: .; j_call: TRBJ2-1; d_call: TRBD2; v_call: TRBV3-1/TRBV3-2; cdr3_aa: CASLLRGGGEQFF; cdr3_nt: TGTGCCAGCCTTCTTCGGGGGGGCGGCGAGCAGTTCTTC
clone_size: .; j_call: TRBJ2-5; d_call: TRBD2; v_call: TRBV2; cdr3_aa: CASSDSGGNQETQYF; cdr3_nt: TGTGCCAGCAGTGATAGCGGGGGGAACCAAGAGACCCAGTACTTC
clone_size: once; j_call: TRBJ2-7; d_call: .; v_call: TRBV7-2; cdr3_aa: CASSLAGTYEQYF; cdr3_nt: TGTGCCAGCAGCTTAGCCGGGACCTACGAGCAGTACTTC
clone_size: .; j_call: TRBJ2-1; d_call: .; v_call: TRBV4-1; cdr3_aa: CASSQVEGSYNEQFF; cdr3_nt: TGCGCCAGCAGCCAAGTGGAGGGGAGCTACAATGAGCAGTTCTTC
clone_size: .; j_call: TRBJ1-1; d_call: .; v_call: TRBV28; cdr3_aa: CASRGERAGTEAFF; cdr3_nt: TGTGCCAGCAGGGGAGAGAGGGCCGGCACTGAAGCTTTCTTT
clone_size: .; j_call: TRBJ2-3; d_call: TRBD2; v_call: TRBV10-3; cdr3_aa: CAIGSGASTDTQYF; cdr3_nt: TGTGCCATCGGTAGCGGGGCTAGCACAGATACGCAGTATTTT
clone_size: .; j_call: TRBJ2-5; d_call: .; v_call: TRBV3-1/TRBV3-2; cdr3_aa: CASSYLGGALQETQYF; cdr3_nt: TGTGCCAGCAGCTATCTTGGGGGGGCCCTACAAGAGACCCAGTACTTC
clone_size: .; j_call: TRBJ2-5; d_call: .; v_call: TRBV11-2; cdr3_aa: CASSLDSVETQYF; cdr3_nt: TGTGCCAGCAGCTTAGATTCCGTGGAGACCCAGTACTTC
clone_size: .; j_call: TRBJ1-6; d_call: TRBD1; v_call: TRBV27; cdr3_aa: CASSYMSTGNSPLHF; cdr3_nt: TGTGCCAGCAGTTATATGTCGACAGGGAATTCACCCCTCCACTTT
clone_size: .; j_call: TRBJ2-1; d_call: .; v_call: TRBV9; cdr3_aa: CASSPGQGIEQFF; cdr3_nt: TGTGCCAGCAGCCCAGGGCAGGGCATTGAGCAGTTCTTC
clone_size: .; j_call: TRBJ1-6; d_call: .; v_call: TRBV14; cdr3_aa: CASSQGSIVNSPLHF; cdr3_nt: TGTGCCAGCAGCCAGGGGAGTATTGTTAATTCACCCCTCCACTTT
clone_size: .; j_call: TRBJ1-5; d_call: .; v_call: TRBV19; cdr3_aa: CASSVQQGGSQPQHF; cdr3_nt: TGTGCCAGTAGTGTCCAGCAGGGAGGGTCTCAGCCCCAGCATTTT
clone_size: .; j_call: TRBJ2-4; d_call: .; v_call: TRBV7-9; cdr3_aa: CASTSTDYIQYF; cdr3_nt: TGTGCCAGCACCTCTACCGATTACATTCAGTACTTC
clone_size: .; j_call: TRBJ2-2; d_call: TRBD1; v_call: TRBV10-1; cdr3_aa: CAKRDSMGTNTGELFF; cdr3_nt: TGCGCCAAACGGGACAGTATGGGAACGAACACCGGGGAGCTGTTTTTT
clone_size: many; j_call: TRBJ1-5; d_call: .; v_call: TRBV19; cdr3_aa: CASSISGGSHHQPQHF; cdr3_nt: TGTGCCAGTAGTATTTCGGGGGGTTCCCACCATCAGCCCCAGCATTTT
clone_size: once; j_call: TRBJ1-4; d_call: TRBD1; v_call: TRBV2; cdr3_aa: CASRRGQGALNEKLFF; cdr3_nt: TGTGCCAGCAGGCGGGGACAGGGGGCACTTAATGAAAAACTGTTTTTT
clone_size: once; j_call: TRBJ2-1; d_call: .; v_call: TRBV14; cdr3_aa: CASSQDSFREQFF; cdr3_nt: TGTGCCAGCAGCCAAGATAGCTTTAGGGAGCAGTTCTTC
clone_size: .; j_call: TRBJ2-5; d_call: TRBD2; v_call: TRBV15; cdr3_aa: CATSREGAGARQETQYF; cdr3_nt: TGTGCCACCAGCAGAGAAGGAGCGGGGGCGCGCCAAGAGACCCAGTACTTC
clone_size: once; j_call: TRBJ2-3; d_call: .; v_call: TRBV11-2; cdr3_aa: CASGENLNTQYF; cdr3_nt: TGTGCCAGCGGGGAGAATTTAAATACGCAGTATTTT
clone_size: .; j_call: TRBJ2-1; d_call: .; v_call: TRBV7-7; cdr3_aa: CASSEGDEQFF; cdr3_nt: TGTGCCAGCAGCGAGGGGGATGAGCAGTTCTTC
clone_size: .; j_call: TRBJ2-5; d_call: .; v_call: TRBV11-2; cdr3_aa: CASSLGFGEETQYF; cdr3_nt: TGTGCCAGCAGCTTGGGATTCGGGGAAGAGACCCAGTACTTC